This note documents a single TCR beta chain sequence. Antigen: not known. Only in-frame clones appear in the TCRdb table, and some are missing; sequencing was by immunoSEQ multiplex PCR. The sample lists fewer than 300,000 clones; around 87% were seen once. Regarding treatment: roughly 20 received Ad26.COV2.S at low or high dose, single or two shots; roughly 5 received placebo; per-sample allocation not given. Samples came from day 63 after the first vaccine or placebo injection. The data were obtained in a study of Ad26.COV2.S vaccination and SARS-CoV-2 variants. In the study overall: This donor came from the COV1001 trial of Ad26.COV2.S.

Study-level findings and limits: Measures of TCR breadth and depth may have fallen short of total T cell responses. Greater spike-specific TCR breadth was seen in vaccine recipients than in placebo recipients.

The clonotype comes from a person between 18 and 60 years old who received the Ad26.COV2.S COVID-19 vaccine or a placebo. Material: peripheral blood, obtained in a trial of Ad26.COV2.S vaccine versus placebo.

DNA of the CDR3: TGTGCCAGCAGATCAAACAGTGCCTCGGGGGGCTACACCTTC. Translation gives CASRSNSASGGYTF. The rearrangement joins TRBV25-1 to TRBJ1-2, with D uncertain. The CDR3 is 14 residues long. Looked up from germline, CDR1 is MGHDK and CDR2 is SYGVNS. Trimming removed 6 bases at V and 8 bases at J, with 19 bases between.